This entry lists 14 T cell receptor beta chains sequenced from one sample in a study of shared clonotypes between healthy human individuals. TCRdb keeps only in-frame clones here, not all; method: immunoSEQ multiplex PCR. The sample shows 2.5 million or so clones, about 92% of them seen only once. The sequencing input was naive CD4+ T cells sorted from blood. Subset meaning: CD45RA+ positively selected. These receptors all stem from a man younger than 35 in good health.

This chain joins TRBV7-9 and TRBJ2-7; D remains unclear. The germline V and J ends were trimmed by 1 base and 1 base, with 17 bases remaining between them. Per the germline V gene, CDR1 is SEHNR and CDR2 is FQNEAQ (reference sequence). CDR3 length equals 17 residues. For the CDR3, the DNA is TGTGCCAGCAGCTTAGGATATTTGGCTAGAGAGTCCTACGAGCAGTACTTC. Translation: CASSLGYLARESYEQYF.

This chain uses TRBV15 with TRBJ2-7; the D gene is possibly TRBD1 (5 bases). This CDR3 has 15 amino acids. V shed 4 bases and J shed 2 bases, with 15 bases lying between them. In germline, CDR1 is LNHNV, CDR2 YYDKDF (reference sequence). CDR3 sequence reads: CATSKPDMVPYEQYF. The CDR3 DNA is TGTGCCACCAGCAAGCCGGACATGGTCCCCTACGAGCAGTACTTC.

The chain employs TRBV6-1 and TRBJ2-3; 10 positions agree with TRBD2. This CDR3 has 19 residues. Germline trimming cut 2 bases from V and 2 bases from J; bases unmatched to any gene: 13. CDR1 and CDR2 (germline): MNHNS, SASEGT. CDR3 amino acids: CASSEIRSGGAIFTDTQYF. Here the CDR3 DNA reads TGTGCCAGCAGTGAAATAAGGAGCGGGGGGGCGATCTTCACAGATACGCAGTATTTT.

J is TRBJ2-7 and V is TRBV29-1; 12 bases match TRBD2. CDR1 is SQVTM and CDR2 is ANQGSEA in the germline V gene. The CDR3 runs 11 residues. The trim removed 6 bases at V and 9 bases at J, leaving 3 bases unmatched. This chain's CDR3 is CSVGLAGLQYF. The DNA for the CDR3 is TGCAGCGTGGGACTAGCGGGCCTGCAGTACTTC.

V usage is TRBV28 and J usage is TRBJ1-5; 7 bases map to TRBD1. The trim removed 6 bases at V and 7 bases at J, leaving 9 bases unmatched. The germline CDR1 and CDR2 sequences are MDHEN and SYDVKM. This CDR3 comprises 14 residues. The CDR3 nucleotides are TGTGCCAGCAGCTATCCCTACAGGGGACAGCCCCAGCATTTT. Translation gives CASSYPYRGQPQHF.

CDR3 bases: TGTGCCAGCAGCTTTCTACAAACAGGGGGGAGCTCCTACGAGCAGTACTTC. The encoded protein is CASSFLQTGGSSYEQYF. The gene calls are TRBV5-6 and TRBJ2-7, with 8 bases matching TRBD1. The trim removed 2 bases at V and 0 bases at J, leaving 10 bases unmatched. In germline, CDR1 is SGHDT, CDR2 YYEEEE. The CDR3 totals 17 residues.

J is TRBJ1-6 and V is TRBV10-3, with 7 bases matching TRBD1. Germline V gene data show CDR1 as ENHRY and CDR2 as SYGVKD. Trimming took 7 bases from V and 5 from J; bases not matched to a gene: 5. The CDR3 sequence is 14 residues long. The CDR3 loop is CAIKQGIDNSPLHF. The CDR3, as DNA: TGTGCCATCAAACAGGGGATAGATAATTCACCCCTCCACTTT.

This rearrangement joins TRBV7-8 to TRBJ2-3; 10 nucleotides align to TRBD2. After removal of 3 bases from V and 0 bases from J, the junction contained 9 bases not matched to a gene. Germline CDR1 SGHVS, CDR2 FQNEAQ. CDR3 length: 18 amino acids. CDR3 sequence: CASSLAWRTSGSTDTQYF. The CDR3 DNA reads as TGTGCCAGCAGCTTGGCGTGGAGGACTAGCGGAAGCACAGATACGCAGTATTTT.

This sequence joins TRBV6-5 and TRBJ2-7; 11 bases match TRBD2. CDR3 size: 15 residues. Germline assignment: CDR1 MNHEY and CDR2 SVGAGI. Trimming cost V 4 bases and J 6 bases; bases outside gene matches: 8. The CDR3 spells CASSSLAGVGGEQYF. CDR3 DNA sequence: TGTGCCAGCAGTTCACTAGCGGGAGTTGGGGGCGAGCAGTACTTC.

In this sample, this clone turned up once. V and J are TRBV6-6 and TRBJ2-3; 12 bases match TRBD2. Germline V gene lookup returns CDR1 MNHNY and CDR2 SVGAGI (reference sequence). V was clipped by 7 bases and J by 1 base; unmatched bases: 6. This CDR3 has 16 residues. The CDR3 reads CASTTTSGGGTDTQYF. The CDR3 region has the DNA TGTGCCAGCACCACGACTAGCGGGGGCGGCACAGATACGCAGTATTTT.

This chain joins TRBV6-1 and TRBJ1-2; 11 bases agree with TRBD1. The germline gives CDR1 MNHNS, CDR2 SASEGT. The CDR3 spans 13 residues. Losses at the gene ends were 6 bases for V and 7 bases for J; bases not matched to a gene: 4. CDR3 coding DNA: TGTGCCAGCAGCCGGGACAGGGGGTCTGGCTACACCTTC. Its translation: CASSRDRGSGYTF.

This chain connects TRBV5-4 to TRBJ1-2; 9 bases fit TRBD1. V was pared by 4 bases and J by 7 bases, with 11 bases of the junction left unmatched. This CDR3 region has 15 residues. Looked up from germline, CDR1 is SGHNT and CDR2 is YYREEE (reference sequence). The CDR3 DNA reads TGTGCCAGCAGCCCGGGACAGGGCGTATTCTCTGGCTACACCTTC. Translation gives CASSPGQGVFSGYTF.

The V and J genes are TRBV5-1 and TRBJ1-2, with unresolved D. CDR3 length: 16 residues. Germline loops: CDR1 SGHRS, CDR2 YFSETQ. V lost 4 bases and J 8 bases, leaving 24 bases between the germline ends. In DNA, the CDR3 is TGCGCCAGCAGCCTTCGACGGGATCCGGGCTTCGGGGGCTACACCTTC. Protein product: CASSLRRDPGFGGYTF.

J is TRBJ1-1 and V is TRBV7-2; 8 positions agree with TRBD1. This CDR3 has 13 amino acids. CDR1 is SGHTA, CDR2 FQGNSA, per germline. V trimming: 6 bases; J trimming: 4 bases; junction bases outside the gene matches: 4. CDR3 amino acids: CASRHDRGTEAFF. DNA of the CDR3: TGTGCCAGCAGGCACGACAGGGGCACTGAAGCTTTCTTT.